The 10 T cell receptor beta chains below all came from one sample that was sequenced in a study of CD8+ T cells in alopecia areata. RNA, once extracted, was reverse transcribed into cDNA for use as the sequencing template. The repertoire was sequenced with immunoSEQ multiplex PCR; TCRdb's copy has only in-frame clones and lacks some. The table lists 180,000 or so clones, approximately 51% of them singletons, with around 9.1% in the top ten. Sample treatment: oral pan-JAK inhibitor, 5-10 mg twice daily. Source: CD8+ T cells sorted from blood, taken between weeks 51 and 52, from a patient treated with tofacitinib. The receptors originated from a human donor with alopecia areata.

The rearrangement links TRBV7-2 to TRBJ1-2; possible D gene TRBD1, 5 bases. The CDR3 length is 14 residues. The V end was cut by 3 bases, the J end by 4 bases, with 12 bases between. The V gene's germline CDR1 is SGHTA and CDR2 FQGNSA. The CDR3 DNA sequence: TGTGCCAGCAGCTTGGTCAGACAGACCTATGGCTACACCTTC. Translation: CASSLVRQTYGYTF.

The J gene is TRBJ2-7, the V gene TRBV28, with TRBD1 identical over 7 bases. After removal of 3 bases from V and 1 base from J, the junction contained 6 bases not matched to a gene. The CDR3 spans 15 residues. The V gene's germline CDR1 is MDHEN and CDR2 SYDVKM. The CDR3 here is CASSFGTARSYEQYF. CDR3 sequence (DNA): TGTGCCAGCAGTTTTGGGACAGCCAGATCCTACGAGCAGTACTTC.

J is TRBJ2-7 and V is TRBV30; 7 bases map to TRBD1. V shed 4 bases and J 3 bases; nucleotides not matched to a gene: 12. CDR3 length equals 15 residues. CDR1 and CDR2 from the germline V gene are GTSNPN and SVGIG (reference sequence). The CDR3, as DNA: TGTGCCTGGACCGGACAGGCGCACAAATACTACGAGCAGTACTTC. Translated, it gives CAWTGQAHKYYEQYF.

This clone was counted between two and nine times. The V gene is TRBV7-9, the J gene TRBJ2-5; D possibly uses TRBD1 or TRBD2 (5 bases each). CDR3 length: 15 residues. The germline V gene encodes CDR1 SEHNR and CDR2 FQNEAQ (reference sequence). V lost 5 bases to trimming and J lost 2 bases, with 15 bases between them. In nucleotides, the CDR3 is TGTGCCAGCAGCCAAGCAGGGTGGGGGCAAGAGACCCAGTACTTC. It translates to CASSQAGWGQETQYF.

This clone has just a few counts. V usage is TRBV23-1 and J usage is TRBJ2-1; D remains unclear. TRBV23-1 is an ORF, with its function uncertain. Trimming took off 6 bases at V and 4 bases at J, with 13 bases between the two ends. The CDR3 has 14 residues. The CDR3 sequence is CASSQRSGYNEQFF. DNA of the CDR3: TGCGCCAGCAGCCAAAGATCGGGTTACAATGAGCAGTTCTTC.

The chain carries TRBV29-1 and TRBJ2-7, with D unclear. V shed 2 bases and J shed 4 bases, with 6 bases lying between them. The V gene's germline CDR1 is SQVTM and CDR2 ANQGSEA. The CDR3 is 11 residues long. CDR3 bases: TGCAGCGTTGAAAGGGATTACGAGCAGTACTTC. This codes for CSVERDYEQYF.

This clone was seen a handful of times. The chain employs TRBV10-3 and TRBJ2-2; 7 bases fit TRBD2. Germline CDR1 reads ENHRY; CDR2 reads SYGVKD. This CDR3 region has 14 residues. With V trimmed by 2 bases and J by 7 bases, 4 bases remained unmatched. CDR3 amino acids: CAISETAGNGELFF. DNA of the CDR3: TGTGCCATCAGTGAGACAGCGGGAAACGGGGAGCTGTTTTTT.

This clone was counted between two and nine times. The rearrangement uses TRBV2 and TRBJ2-5; D is possibly TRBD2 (5 bases). V was cut by 3 bases and J by 2 bases, with 16 bases left in between. The CDR3 sequence is 16 residues long. Germline CDR1 reads SNHLY; CDR2 reads FYNNEI. The CDR3 DNA is TGTGCCAGCAGTGACTTGGCAGGTGGCGGGCAAGAGACCCAGTACTTC. Its translation: CASSDLAGGGQETQYF.

The rearrangement links TRBV4-3 to TRBJ1-5; 7 bases match TRBD1. Germline CDR1 LGHNA, CDR2 YSLEER. J gave up 2 bases and V 4 bases, and 14 bases lay outside the gene matches. The CDR3 runs to 18 residues. The CDR3 protein is CASSRNEGAGEGNQPQHF. The CDR3 region has the DNA TGCGCCAGCAGCCGTAACGAGGGGGCAGGGGAGGGCAATCAGCCCCAGCATTTT.

This clone was seen more than once but under ten times. The chain recombines TRBV30 with TRBJ2-7; 10 bases line up with TRBD1. The germline gives CDR1 GTSNPN, CDR2 SVGIG (reference sequence). V dropped 3 bases and J dropped 2; count of bases not matched to a gene: 10. This CDR3 has 16 amino acids. CDR3 DNA: TGTGCCTGGAGACACCAGCCGGGACAGGGGACCTACGAGCAGTACTTC. Its translation is CAWRHQPGQGTYEQYF.